These 30 T cell receptor beta chains came from one sample sequenced in a study of T cell responses to AZD1222 COVID-19 vaccine. Some clones are missing from TCRdb's copy, which holds only in-frame ones; the method was immunoSEQ multiplex PCR. The table records fewer than 110,000 clones, about 86% of them present only once. The sample consisted of peripheral blood, taken on day 0 of AZD1222 vaccination. The source is an adult in good health.

This sequence joins TRBV24-1 and TRBJ1-1; D is uncertain. Per germline, CDR1 KGHDR and CDR2 SFDVKD. V lost 1 base and J 5 bases, leaving 7 bases between the germline ends. The length of the CDR3 is 13 residues. The CDR3 nucleotides read TGTGCCACCAGTGATTTAGGCGGGACTGAAGCTTTCTTT. Translated, it gives CATSDLGGTEAFF.

This clone was detected once. This chain connects TRBV3-1 (or the pseudogene TRBV3-2) to TRBJ1-1; weak D call: TRBD1 (6 bases). Germline V gene sequence: CDR1 LGHDT, CDR2 YNNKEL (reference sequence). CDR3 size: 15 residues. V lost 1 base and J lost 5, with 14 bases in between. The CDR3 is CASSQVGGLGTEAFF. Written as DNA, the CDR3 is TGTGCCAGCAGCCAAGTCGGGGGGCTGGGGACTGAAGCTTTCTTT.

This chain uses TRBV5-1 with TRBJ1-3; maybe TRBD1 (5 bases). V gave up 2 bases and J gave up 7 bases, with 25 bases separating them. The CDR3 is 18 residues long. In germline, CDR1 is SGHRS, CDR2 YFSETQ. CDR3 sequence (DNA): TGCGCCAGCAGCTTAGACTTTCGAATGGTGGGGGTCGGCAACACCATATATTTT. Translation: CASSLDFRMVGVGNTIYF. Filled out from reference TRBV5-1 and TRBJ1-3, the complete variable domain reads KAGVTQTPRYLIKTRGQQVTLSCSPISGHRSVSWYQQTPGQGLQFLFEYFSETQRNKGNFPGRFSGRQFSNSRSEMNVSTLELGDSALYLCASSLDFRMVGVGNTIYFGEGSWLTVV.

This chain uses TRBV2 with TRBJ2-7, with TRBD1 matching 10 bases. This CDR3 is 15 amino acids long. Germline V gene sequence: CDR1 SNHLY, CDR2 FYNNEI. The V gene end was trimmed by 6 bases and the J gene end by 6 bases; junction bases not matched to a gene: 11. The CDR3 here is CASSLRGTGVGEQYF. The CDR3 region has the DNA TGTGCCAGCAGCCTTAGGGGGACAGGGGTGGGCGAGCAGTACTTC.

The chain joins TRBV5-1 to TRBJ1-4; D ambiguous. Trimming left V 6 bases short and J 0 bases short, with 21 bases between. Per the germline V gene, CDR1 is SGHRS and CDR2 is YFSETQ. This CDR3 has 18 amino acids. The CDR3 nucleotides are TGCGCCAGCACCCCGGGCCGACGGGGTGGTACAACTAATGAAAAACTGTTTTTT. Translating it yields CASTPGRRGGTTNEKLFF.

This clone has a single count. This sequence joins TRBV10-3 and TRBJ2-7; TRBD1 matches 7 bases. The CDR3 is 13 residues long. The trim removed 4 bases at V and 5 bases at J, leaving 5 bases unmatched. Germline values: CDR1 ENHRY, CDR2 SYGVKD. The CDR3 DNA reads TGTGCCATCAGTGGTCTTACAGGGGACGAGCAGTACTTC. Its translation: CAISGLTGDEQYF.

This chain joins TRBV28 and TRBJ1-3, with a possible D match to TRBD1 (6 bases). The CDR3 spans 14 residues. Trimming left V 9 bases short and J 0 bases short, with 12 bases between. CDR1 is MDHEN, CDR2 SYDVKM, per germline. The CDR3, as DNA: TGTGCCAGTGTACAGGGAGGCTCTGGAAACACCATATATTTT. Protein sequence: CASVQGGSGNTIYF.

The chain couples TRBV4-2 to TRBJ1-6; D unresolved. Germline V gene data show CDR1 as LGHNA and CDR2 as YNFKEQ. The V end was cut by 0 bases, the J end by 7 bases, with 7 bases between. The length of the CDR3 is 14 residues. CDR3 bases: TGTGCCAGCAGCCAAGACCCAGAGAATTCACCCCTCCACTTT. This encodes CASSQDPENSPLHF.

V usage is TRBV19 and J usage is TRBJ1-5; TRBD1 might be the D (5 bases). Germline CDR1 reads LNHDA; CDR2 reads SQIVND (reference sequence). Trimming pared 3 bases from V and 0 bases from J, leaving 9 bases between. The length of the CDR3 is 15 residues. The CDR3 DNA is TGTGCCAGTAGTATCGGACATATTAGCAATCAGCCCCAGCATTTT. This encodes CASSIGHISNQPQHF.

V is TRBV28 and J is TRBJ1-2; no firm D call. The CDR3 loop spans 13 amino acids. Per the germline V gene, CDR1 is MDHEN and CDR2 is SYDVKM. V shed 6 bases and J shed 4 bases, with 12 bases lying between them. The CDR3 DNA reads TGTGCCAGCAGGGGTAAGATCGCCTATGGCTACACCTTC. This sequence encodes CASRGKIAYGYTF.

CDR3 sequence: CASSRLAAANNEQFF. The CDR3 region has the DNA TGTGCCAGCAGCCGACTAGCGGCGGCAAACAATGAGCAGTTCTTC. This sequence joins TRBV11-3 and TRBJ2-1, with 9 bases that match TRBD2. CDR3 size: 15 residues. From germline, CDR1 is SGHNT and CDR2 YENEEA. V shed 5 bases, J shed 5 bases, and the junction held 7 bases outside the gene matches.

The chain uses TRBV12-1 and TRBJ1-2; TRBD1 is taken as the D call from the table, unchecked against the DNA. TRBV12-1 is an annotated pseudogene. The CDR3 spans 15 residues. The CDR3 DNA is TGTGCCAGCAGCTCCTATCCGGACAGGGAGTTTGGCTACACCTTC. Encoded protein: CASSSYPDREFGYTF.

This chain uses TRBV5-6 with TRBJ1-1, with TRBD1 as a possible D gene (5 bases). This CDR3 is 17 amino acids long. Germline lookup yields CDR1 SGHDT and CDR2 YYEEEE. The V and J ends lost 0 bases and 0 bases respectively, with 15 bases between them. In DNA, the CDR3 is TGTGCCAGCAGCTTGGCCGGGGGGACGGGCATGAACACTGAAGCTTTCTTT. It encodes CASSLAGGTGMNTEAFF.

This clone was found once. The chain joins TRBV19 to TRBJ1-4; D remains ambiguous. Trimming left V 6 bases short and J 3 bases short, with 14 bases between. Germline V gene lookup returns CDR1 LNHDA and CDR2 SQIVND (reference sequence). This CDR3 region has 15 residues. The CDR3 region has the DNA TGTGCCAGTAGGGAGAGTCGGAGGTCTAATGAAAAACTGTTTTTT. As protein: CASRESRRSNEKLFF. Supplemented by reference TRBV19 and TRBJ1-4, the full variable domain reads DGGITQSPKYLFRKEGQNVTLSCEQNLNHDAMYWYRQDPGQGLRLIYYSQIVNDFQKGDIAEGYSVSREKKESFPLTVTSAQKNPTAFYLCASRESRRSNEKLFFGSGTQLSVL.

This clone was seen only once. The chain carries TRBV7-9 and TRBJ1-3; D possibly corresponds to TRBD1 (6 bases). V was cut by 5 bases and J by 3 bases, with 17 bases left in between. Germline lookup yields CDR1 SEHNR and CDR2 FQNEAQ (reference sequence). The length of the CDR3 is 16 residues. The DNA of the CDR3 is TGTGCCAGCAGCGCTGGGGGCGGAGGGAATGGAAACACCATATATTTT. Translated: CASSAGGGGNGNTIYF.

V is TRBV4-2 and J is TRBJ1-3; D is undetermined. CDR1 LGHNA and CDR2 YNFKEQ come from the germline V gene. The CDR3 is 15 residues long. V lost 0 bases and J lost 9, with 15 bases in between. The CDR3 spells CASSQESTNSRTIYF. The CDR3, as DNA: TGTGCCAGCAGCCAAGAGTCAACGAACTCTCGCACCATATATTTT.

The rearrangement uses TRBV11-2 and TRBJ2-7; TRBD2 might be the D (5 bases). CDR3 length: 17 amino acids. Trimming cost V 0 bases and J 2 bases, with 17 bases left between them. Germline CDR1 SGHAT, CDR2 FQNNGV. Here the CDR3 reads CASSLEVGEPSTYEQYF. CDR3 in DNA: TGTGCCAGCAGCTTAGAAGTCGGGGAGCCCTCTACCTACGAGCAGTACTTC. Looking up the rest from reference TRBV11-2 and TRBJ2-7 gives the full variable domain: EAGVAQSPRYKIIEKRQSVAFWCNPISGHATLYWYQQILGQGPKLLIQFQNNGVVDDSQLPKDRFSAERLKGVDSTLKIQPAKLEDSAVYLCASSLEVGEPSTYEQYFGPGTRLTVT.

This sequence joins TRBV25-1 and TRBJ2-1; TRBD1 aligns across 9 bases. J gave up 8 bases and V 3 bases, and 8 bases lay outside the gene matches. This CDR3 is 15 amino acids long. CDR1 is MGHDK and CDR2 is SYGVNS in the germline V gene. The CDR3 region has the DNA TGTGCCAGCAGTGATCCGGGACAGGGTAGTTATGAGCAGTTCTTC. Its translation is CASSDPGQGSYEQFF. Drawing the rest from reference TRBV25-1 and TRBJ2-1, the complete variable domain is EADIYQTPRYLVIGTGKKITLECSQTMGHDKMYWYQQDPGMELHLIHYSYGVNSTEKGDLSSESTVSRIRTEHFPLTLESARPSHTSQYLCASSDPGQGSYEQFFGPGTRLTVL.

The chain recombines TRBV12-3 or TRBV12-4 with TRBJ1-5; unclear D gene. The V and J ends lost 9 bases and 2 bases respectively, with 8 bases between them. This CDR3 region has 12 residues. CDR3 loop: CASTGRNQPQHF. CDR3 nucleotides: TGTGCCAGTACCGGGCGCAATCAGCCCCAGCATTTT.

The chain joins TRBV11-2 to TRBJ2-7; 11 bases align to TRBD1. Trimming at V came to 5 bases and at J to 3 bases, leaving 6 bases not matched to a gene. CDR3 size: 15 residues. The germline V gene has CDR1 SGHAT and CDR2 FQNNGV. This CDR3 reads CASSPDRGLFYEQYF. The CDR3 DNA reads TGTGCCAGCAGCCCGGACAGGGGGCTCTTCTACGAGCAGTACTTC.

V usage is TRBV3-1 (or the pseudogene TRBV3-2) and J usage is TRBJ1-5; D is uncertain. CDR3 size: 13 residues. Germline V lookup: CDR1 LGHDT, CDR2 YNNKEL (reference sequence). V dropped 4 bases and J dropped 9 bases, with 13 bases sitting between them. CDR3 amino acids: CASSPRYGLPQHF. CDR3 DNA: TGTGCCAGCAGCCCCCGTTATGGACTGCCCCAGCATTTT.

Only one count was recorded for this clone. V gene TRBV4-1 combines with J gene TRBJ2-1; 11 bases line up with TRBD2. Germline V gene lookup returns CDR1 MGHRA and CDR2 YSYEKL. The CDR3 is 16 amino acids. Losses at the gene ends were 0 bases for V and 7 bases for J; bases not matched to a gene: 5. The DNA of the CDR3 is TGCGCCAGCAGCCAAGATATAGCGGGAGGGCGGAATGAGCAGTTCTTC. Translated, it gives CASSQDIAGGRNEQFF.

This clone occurred a few times. The V gene is TRBV6-5, the J gene TRBJ2-1; D perhaps matches TRBD1 (7 bases). V was clipped by 6 bases and J by 9 bases, with 21 bases between them. The CDR3 contains 15 residues. Germline CDR1 MNHEY, CDR2 SVGAGI. CDR3 coding DNA: TGTGCCAGCAGCTCCAGGGGGGCGCGCGCCATTGAGCAGTTCTTC. Protein product: CASSSRGARAIEQFF.

The chain uses TRBV7-9 and TRBJ1-4; D may be TRBD1 (5 bases). Germline assignment: CDR1 SEHNR and CDR2 FQNEAQ (reference sequence). V lost 3 bases and J lost 8, with 25 bases in between. The CDR3 consists of 18 residues. The CDR3 coding sequence is TGTGCCAGCAGCTTGGGGCGGGAGCTGCTCTACATGGACGAAAAACTGTTTTTT. Residues: CASSLGRELLYMDEKLFF.

The V gene is TRBV7-2, the J gene TRBJ2-4; D gene ambiguous. The CDR3 has 14 amino acids. Deletions cut 6 bases from V and 0 bases from J, with 9 bases between. Germline lookup yields CDR1 SGHTA and CDR2 FQGNSA. DNA for the CDR3: TGTGCCAGCAGGGCCGGCTTAGCCAAAAACATTCAGTACTTC. Translation: CASRAGLAKNIQYF.

A single count supports this clone. The J gene is TRBJ2-3, the V gene TRBV28; the match to TRBD1 covers 10 bases. V lost 6 bases and J lost 6; bases outside the gene matches: 6. This CDR3 has 14 residues. Germline assignment: CDR1 MDHEN and CDR2 SYDVKM. The CDR3 spells CASRSTGGWDTQYF. CDR3 nucleotides: TGTGCCAGCAGGTCGACAGGGGGCTGGGATACGCAGTATTTT.

The chain has TRBV15 and TRBJ2-7; D uncertain. The V and J ends lost 0 bases and 6 bases respectively, with 12 bases between them. The CDR3 is 14 residues long. Germline V CDR1 and CDR2: LNHNV, YYDKDF (reference sequence). In nucleotides, the CDR3 is TGTGCCACCAGCAGAGAGATTGGGGTCGGCGAGCAGTACTTC. This translates into CATSREIGVGEQYF.

The rearrangement links TRBV4-2 to TRBJ1-2, with TRBD1 matching 9 bases. Per germline, CDR1 LGHNA and CDR2 YNFKEQ. J was trimmed by 6 bases and V by 4 bases; bases with no gene match: 3. The CDR3 totals 13 residues. The CDR3, as DNA: TGTGCCAGCAGCCCCGGGACAGGGAATGGCTACACCTTC. Its translation is CASSPGTGNGYTF.

V usage is TRBV2 and J usage is TRBJ1-5; TRBD1 matches at 9 bases. Germline V gene lookup returns CDR1 SNHLY and CDR2 FYNNEI. This CDR3 is built from 18 residues. V shed 6 bases and J 0 bases; nucleotides not matched to a gene: 12. The CDR3 region has the DNA TGTGCCAGCAGGGGGACAGGGAGAGGAGTGATTAGCAATCAGCCCCAGCATTTT. Translated, it gives CASRGTGRGVISNQPQHF. Filled out from reference TRBV2 and TRBJ1-5, the complete variable domain reads EPEVTQTPSHQVTQMGQEVILRCVPISNHLYFYWYRQILGQKVEFLVSFYNNEISEKSEIFDDQFSVERPDGSNFTLKIRSTKLEDSAMYFCASRGTGRGVISNQPQHFGDGTRLSIL.

This clone was counted a single time. Other nucleotide sequences in the sample specify the same CDR3. The chain employs TRBV29-1 and TRBJ1-2, with 7 positions matching TRBD1. The CDR3 spans 12 residues. With V trimmed by 6 bases and J by 3 bases, 4 bases remained unmatched. Looked up from germline, CDR1 is SQVTM and CDR2 is ANQGSEA. The CDR3 spells CSVRQGDYGYTF. CDR3 nucleotide sequence: TGCAGCGTCCGACAGGGAGACTATGGCTACACCTTC.